This is a list of T cell receptor beta chains from one sample in a study of blood T cell repertoires in COVID-19. Sequencing was performed with immunoSEQ multiplex PCR; in TCRdb, only in-frame clones are kept and a portion is missing. This sample has 250,000 to 350,000 clones, with around 83% found just once. Sequences were obtained from peripheral blood. The receptors stem from a woman aged 45-65 years with acute or convalescent COVID-19. Each CDR3 is given without its conserved first and last residue. Fields, in order: D gene, CDR3 length, clone size, V gene, CDR3 protein. A D gene is named only where the DNA matches it firmly. A row's size may be missing; if present it is once, few, many or a size class.

NA	12	NA	TRBV3-1/TRBV3-2	ASSQWQTTDTQY
TRBD1	13	NA	TRBV7-3	ASSRKDRGDEKLF
NA	14	NA	TRBV7-9	ASSPLTTGLHYGYT
NA	11	NA	TRBV11-3	ASSTGLGGEQF
NA	11	NA	TRBV18	ASSPYGDEEQF
NA	12	once	TRBV29-1	SVDGESDLYGYT
NA	15	few	TRBV30	AWSVRRGAIGGQPQH
NA	14	once	TRBV6-2/TRBV6-3	ASSRPPGMGNQPQH
TRBD2	13	NA	TRBV7-2	ASNLRLAGVNEQF
TRBD1	15	NA	TRBV25-1	ASMFGTEGAVEEKLF
NA	13	NA	TRBV6-5	ASSSGDSWVGEAF
TRBD2	15	NA	TRBV18	ASSPFRAGENTGELF
NA	13	NA	TRBV5-6	ASSLLSGVGTEAF
TRBD1	12	NA	TRBV2	ASSVGQGFYEQY
TRBD1	14	NA	TRBV2	ASSSIQGAGRTEAF
NA	12	NA	TRBV19	ASSIGSSTDTQY
NA	11	NA	TRBV27	ASRRDPLYGYT
NA	15	NA	TRBV28	ASSLPGLNAYNSPLH
NA	16	NA	TRBV3-1/TRBV3-2	ASSRVTLQQYSGNTIY
NA	13	NA	TRBV3-1/TRBV3-2	ASSQGRPTYNEQF
NA	11	NA	TRBV10-3	AIKAIMNTEAF
TRBD1	12	once	TRBV29-1	SVDGTGLTGELF
TRBD1	14	NA	TRBV24-1	ATSDPSTGSTDTQY
NA	11	few	TRBV7-9	ASSMGQNTEAF
NA	15	few	TRBV2	AIPIGLGIRSAGELF
TRBD1	12	NA	TRBV6-2/TRBV6-3	ASSPGTGHEKLF
NA	12	once	TRBV27	ASSLLEGRTEAF
NA	11	NA	TRBV5-1	ASSLAGQSTQY
NA	12	NA	TRBV18	ASSPQRANYGYT
TRBD1	11	NA	TRBV12-5	ASNRGPNTEAF
TRBD1	14	NA	TRBV5-1	ASSVPGQGLNTEAF
TRBD1	11	NA	TRBV2	ASQGDLGGGAF
NA	13	once	TRBV2	ASSETGVSGNTIY
NA	13	NA	TRBV6-7	ASTPQATNTGELF
NA	13	NA	TRBV5-1	ASSLGQPALYGYT
TRBD1	12	NA	TRBV6-6	ASSSSTGNYGYT
NA	10	NA	TRBV12-3/TRBV12-4	ASSLAAAGYT
TRBD1	12	NA	TRBV2	ASDYRGRDTEAF
NA	15	many	TRBV18	ASSRRTGPISSYEQY
TRBD2	14	NA	TRBV25-1	ASRGTSGYRTDTQY
NA	13	NA	TRBV3-1/TRBV3-2	ASSQDSVTYSPLH
NA	10	once	TRBV2	ASSNDRFEAF
NA	13	NA	TRBV5-4	ASSLVHGMNTEAF
TRBD1	13	NA	TRBV15	ATSRAQGVNSPLH
TRBD1	12	NA	TRBV5-1	ASSPGQGTTEAF
TRBD1	13	NA	TRBV7-2	ASSPDRGRTGELF
NA	13	NA	TRBV5-1	ASSLAMTEQETQY
NA	12	NA	TRBV7-9	ASSRGGLNTEAF
NA	12	NA	TRBV30	AWSKGHPNTEAF
NA	14	NA	TRBV18	ASSPSRRDSNYGYT
TRBD1	13	NA	TRBV5-1	ASSARQGAGEKLF
NA	13	NA	TRBV6-5	ASSPWTVTGTEAF
NA	11	once	TRBV6-5	ASSLSGQREQY
TRBD1	14	NA	TRBV6-6	ASKSPRTGGNEKLF
TRBD1	13	NA	TRBV6-5	ASSRTGMIQETQY